Shown below are 20 T cell receptor beta chains from a single sample sequenced in a study of molecular identifiers for immune sequencing clone quantification. TCRdb fed the PCR reads into MiXCR, producing one record per CDR3 protein. Of about 320,000 distinct CDR3 sequences in the sample, over 20% were seen once. Sequencing was done on a sample of naive CD8+ T cells from blood, with Jurkat cell RNA spiked in. Noted subset: FACS-sorted CD8+CD4-CCR7+CD45RA+ naive T cells. These TCRs come from a human donor in good health. Some libraries in this study had Jurkat cell RNA spiked in.

This clonotype was recorded many times. The rearrangement links TRBV7-6 to TRBJ2-2; 12 bases fit TRBD1. The germline gives CDR1 SGHVS, CDR2 FNYEAQ. There are 21 residues in the CDR3. Trimming cost V 0 bases and J 0 bases; bases outside gene matches: 11. The CDR3 bases are TGTGCCAGCAGCTTAGCGTTGGTCCTTGGGACAGGGGGCCCGAACACCGGGGAGCTGTTTTTT. Translating gives CASSLALVLGTGGPNTGELFF.

The rearrangement links TRBV12-5 to TRBJ2-1; D remains ambiguous. The V end lost 7 bases, the J end lost 8 bases, and 9 bases lay between the germline ends. This CDR3 contains 11 residues. The germline CDR1 and CDR2 sequences are LGHNT and FRNRAP. CDR3 DNA: TGTGCTAGTGTACTTGTGGATGAGCAGTTCTTC. It specifies CASVLVDEQFF. Using reference TRBV12-5 and TRBJ2-1 for the parts outside the CDR3, the full variable domain is DARVTQTPRHKVTEMGQEVTMRCQPILGHNTVFWYRQTMMQGLELLAYFRNRAPLDDSGMPKDRFSAEMPDATLATLKIQPSEPRDSAVYFCASVLVDEQFFGPGTRLTVL.

This clonotype was counted ten times or more. The gene calls are TRBV20-1 and TRBJ2-1; 11 bases line up with TRBD2. V lost 7 bases to trimming and J lost 4 bases; unmatched junction nucleotides: 3. Germline V CDR1 and CDR2: DFQATT, SNEGSKA (reference sequence). The CDR3 is made up of 13 amino acids. This chain's CDR3 is CSGRLAGYNEQFF. As DNA, the CDR3 is TGCAGTGGACGACTAGCGGGGTACAATGAGCAGTTCTTC.

About this clonotype itself: A much larger clone differs from this one at a single base, so this may be a read error. The conserved closing phenylalanine or tryptophan is absent in this CDR3, likely reflecting a read error. The rearrangement links TRBV9 to TRBJ2-7; the D is unclear. V shed 0 bases and J shed 3 bases, with 13 bases lying between them. The CDR3 contains 15 residues. From germline, CDR1 is SGDLS and CDR2 YYNGEE. CDR3 DNA: TGTGCCAGCAGCGTAGCAGGCGCGTTCGGCTACGAGCAGTACCTC. Translation: CASSVAGAFGYEQYL.

The rearrangement joins TRBV19 to TRBJ2-3, with 8 bases aligning to TRBD1. The CDR3 totals 15 residues. V was clipped by 1 base and J by 0 bases; unmatched bases: 0. Per the germline V gene, CDR1 is LNHDA and CDR2 is SQIVND (reference sequence). The CDR3 coding sequence is TGTGCCAGTAGTATAGGGACAGGGAGCACAGATACGCAGTATTTT. Translated, it gives CASSIGTGSTDTQYF.

V and J are TRBV7-8 and TRBJ2-7; 8 bases line up with TRBD2. Germline CDR1 and CDR2: SGHVS and FQNEAQ. V lost 1 base, J lost 3 bases, and 8 bases stayed unmatched. The CDR3 has 16 amino acids. The CDR3 is CASSLGRGGPRYEQYF. The CDR3 DNA is TGTGCCAGCAGCTTAGGACGCGGGGGGCCCCGCTACGAGCAGTACTTC.

In the case of this clonotype: A single base separates this from a much larger clone, so it may be a read error. The chain employs TRBV4-1 and TRBJ1-4; D gene unclear. The germline gives CDR1 MGHRA, CDR2 YSYEKL. CDR3 size: 17 residues. The CDR3 loop is CASSQVLPQELDEKPFF. CDR3 DNA: TGCGCCAGCAGCCAAGTTCTACCCCAGGAGTTGGATGAAAAACCGTTTTTT.

This chain joins TRBV7-9 and TRBJ2-7; 8 positions agree with TRBD1. Trimming removed 7 bases from V and 1 base from J; junction bases left unmatched: 18. This CDR3 is 18 amino acids long. Germline V gene data show CDR1 as SEHNR and CDR2 as FQNEAQ (reference sequence). CDR3 loop: CASNSSRLDRVGSYEQYF. CDR3 bases: TGTGCCAGCAACTCTAGCCGTCTGGACAGGGTAGGATCCTACGAGCAGTACTTC.

Many counts were recorded for this clonotype. The rearrangement links TRBV6-1 to TRBJ1-1; TRBD1 matches 7 bases. CDR1 MNHNS and CDR2 SASEGT come from the germline V gene. Germline trimming cut 7 bases from V and 5 bases from J; bases unmatched to any gene: 4. The CDR3 runs 12 residues. CDR3 DNA sequence: TGTGCCAGCACGACAGGGTTAACTGAAGCTTTCTTT. It translates to CASTTGLTEAFF.

This clonotype was seen many times. The genes are TRBV6-5 and TRBJ1-1, with D uncertain. The germline V gene has CDR1 MNHEY and CDR2 SVGAGI. V was pared by 5 bases and J by 5 bases, with 12 bases between. There are 13 residues in the CDR3. The CDR3 reads CASSLLRVTEAFF. The CDR3, as DNA: TGTGCCAGCAGTCTCCTTAGGGTGACTGAAGCTTTCTTT.

This chain connects TRBV7-3 to TRBJ2-2; D may be TRBD1 (6 bases). The CDR3 spans 14 residues. Trimming took 4 bases from V and 6 from J, leaving 12 bases between them. CDR1 is SGHTA and CDR2 is FQGTGA in the germline V gene. This CDR3 is CASSSPTGPGELFF. The DNA of the CDR3 is TGTGCCAGCAGCTCACCCACAGGGCCCGGGGAGCTGTTTTTT.

The CDR3 region has the DNA TGCGCCAGCAGCCAAGGGACAGCATCCTACGAGCAGTACTTC. Protein sequence: CASSQGTASYEQYF. The chain has TRBV4-3 and TRBJ2-7, with a weak D call TRBD1 (6 bases). Germline loops: CDR1 LGHNA, CDR2 YSLEER. The CDR3 has 14 residues. V was shortened by 1 base and J by 1 base, with 8 bases between the two germline ends.

In its sample, this clonotype was seen many times. The gene calls are TRBV9 and TRBJ1-1; perhaps TRBD1 as D (5 bases). The CDR3 spans 16 residues. Trimming stripped 4 bases from V and 0 bases from J, with 16 bases between. The germline CDR1 and CDR2 sequences are SGDLS and YYNGEE. CDR3 loop: CASSLGTYSMNTEAFF. CDR3 nucleotide sequence: TGTGCCAGCAGCCTAGGGACGTACTCCATGAACACTGAAGCTTTCTTT. Full variable domain (rest looked up from reference TRBV9 and TRBJ1-1): DSGVTQTPKHLITATGQRVTLRCSPRSGDLSVYWYQQSLDQGLQFLIQYYNGEERAKGNILERFSAQQFPDLHSELNLSSLELGDSALYFCASSLGTYSMNTEAFFGQGTRLTVV.

This clonotype occurred a few times. The junction departs from germline at one end; a sequencing error may be responsible. J is TRBJ2-7 and V is TRBV4-2; TRBD2 matches 10 bases. Germline assignment: CDR1 LGHNA and CDR2 YNFKEQ. CDR3 size: 15 residues. This CDR3 is CACSQPGTSAYEQYF. CDR3 coding DNA: TGTGCCTGCAGCCAGCCCGGGACTAGCGCTTACGAGCAGTACTTC.

This clonotype was counted between two and nine times. Mismatch with germline at one junction end may stem from a read error. The chain couples TRBV30 to TRBJ2-7; the D gene is possibly TRBD2 (5 bases). The germline V gene encodes CDR1 GTSNPN and CDR2 SVGIG (reference sequence). The CDR3 length is 13 residues. CDR3 residues: CAWGVIEGYEQYF. The CDR3 bases are TGTGCCTGGGGTGTAATTGAGGGCTACGAGCAGTACTTC.

This clonotype was observed at least ten times. The chain links TRBV20-1 to TRBJ1-3; unclear D gene. Germline CDR1 and CDR2: DFQATT and SNEGSKA (reference sequence). Trimming cost V 0 bases and J 0 bases, with 9 bases left between them. The CDR3 spans 15 residues. This CDR3 is CSARDYLSSGNTIYF. CDR3 DNA sequence: TGCAGTGCTAGAGATTATCTGAGCTCTGGAAACACCATATATTTT.

A word on this clonotype: A read error is likely, as this CDR3 ends without the conserved phenylalanine or tryptophan. The chain recombines TRBV18 with TRBJ2-7; D is unresolved. V was pared by 2 bases and J by 3 bases, with 8 bases between. The germline V gene encodes CDR1 KGHSH and CDR2 LQKENI. CDR3 length: 13 amino acids. CDR3 protein: CASSPSDHYEQYS. The DNA for the CDR3 is TGTGCCAGCTCACCATCAGACCACTACGAGCAGTACTCC.

This clonotype was detected many times. The J gene is TRBJ2-7, the V gene TRBV25-1; D uncertain. In germline, CDR1 is MGHDK, CDR2 SYGVNS. The V end lost 3 bases, the J end lost 4 bases, and 7 bases lay between the germline ends. This CDR3 spans 12 amino acids. The CDR3 is CASSDVIYEQYF. CDR3 sequence (DNA): TGTGCCAGCAGTGATGTCATTTACGAGCAGTACTTC.

This clonotype was seen a few times. A read error is possible here, since a much larger clone lies one base away. This sequence joins TRBV4-3 and TRBJ1-1; tentatively, D is TRBD1 (6 bases). The CDR3 loop spans 14 amino acids. The germline V gene encodes CDR1 LGHNA and CDR2 YSLEER. Trimming took off 3 bases at V and 4 bases at J, with 12 bases between the two ends. The CDR3 sequence: CASSQGEGGTEAFF. The CDR3 nucleotides read TGCGCCAGCAGCCAGGGGGAGGGGGGCACTGAAGCTTTCTTT.

This clonotype was recorded at least ten times. This sequence joins TRBV12-3 or TRBV12-4 and TRBJ2-5; D may be TRBD1 or TRBD2 (5 bases each). V lost 7 bases, J lost 1 base, and 16 bases lay in between. The CDR3 has 15 residues. CDR3: CASTPAEGVQETQYF. CDR3 nucleotides: TGTGCCAGCACCCCAGCGGAAGGGGTCCAAGAGACCCAGTACTTC.